This TCR beta chain was captured in a study of multiple sclerosis patients with progressive multifocal leukoencephalopathy. Study-wide points: Most PML patients had lower entropy, suggesting less diverse TRB repertoires.

The method was immunoSEQ multiplex PCR; TCRdb's version includes in-frame clones alone and lacks a portion of them. The sample carries approximately 28,000 clones, approximately 90% recorded once. The time point was: time of PML onset. Between roughly 16 and 60 months of natalizumab therapy passed before PML developed in these natalizumab-treated patients. The CDR3 is 15 amino acids. CDR1 is SGHNT, CDR2 YYREEE, per germline (reference sequence). V was clipped by 4 bases and J by 7 bases; unmatched bases: 7. Note on this clone: What it recognizes is unknown.

The source of this sequence is a middle-aged woman with progressive multifocal leukoencephalopathy. The starting material was PBMCs, obtained from a patient treated with natalizumab. This chain joins TRBV5-4 and TRBJ2-2; 10 nucleotides line up with TRBD2. In DNA form, the CDR3 reads TGTGCCAGCAGCCACCAGCGGGGGGGCGGCGGGGAGCTGTTTTTT. Translating it yields CASSHQRGGGGELFF.